Below, 27 T cell receptor beta chains from the same sample are listed, as sequenced in a study of cytotoxic CD8 clonotypes in ibrutinib-treated CLL. TCRdb's table, derived via immunoSEQ multiplex PCR, lists solely in-frame clones and lacks some. This table holds about 45,000 clones, about 65% found once. Sequences were derived from PBMCs, sampled after 24 months of ibrutinib treatment. Receptor source: a human donor with chronic lymphocytic leukemia.

The rearrangement uses TRBV5-1 and TRBJ1-1; tentatively, D is TRBD1 (6 bases). Trimming removed 0 bases from V and 1 base from J, with 10 bases in between. CDR1 is SGHRS and CDR2 is YFSETQ in the germline V gene. The CDR3 is 15 residues long. The CDR3: CASSLDVGGNTEAFF. DNA for the CDR3: TGCGCCAGCAGCTTGGATGTAGGGGGGAACACTGAAGCTTTCTTT.

CDR3 amino acids: CASSPGQFTDTQYF. In DNA, the CDR3 is TGCGCCAGCAGCCCAGGACAATTCACAGATACGCAGTATTTT. The chain links TRBV5-1 to TRBJ2-3; TRBD1 might be the D (5 bases). Germline CDR1 SGHRS, CDR2 YFSETQ. This CDR3 spans 14 amino acids. The V end was cut by 4 bases, the J end by 2 bases, with 11 bases between.

The chain uses TRBV11-3 and TRBJ2-5; 7 nucleotides align to TRBD1. Germline CDR1 and CDR2: SGHNT and YENEEA. V gave up 4 bases and J gave up 1 base; unmatched junction bases: 6. The CDR3 is 15 amino acids. The CDR3 nucleotides read TGTGCCAGCAGCTCTTCCCGGGACAGCCAAGAGACCCAGTACTTC. Encoded protein: CASSSSRDSQETQYF. Filled out from reference TRBV11-3 and TRBJ2-5, the complete variable domain reads EAGVVQSPRYKIIEKKQPVAFWCNPISGHNTLYWYLQNLGQGPELLIRYENEEAVDDSQLPKDRFSAERLKGVDSTLKIQPAELGDSAVYLCASSSSRDSQETQYFGPGTRLLVL.

V is TRBV5-5 and J is TRBJ1-2, with D possibly being TRBD1 (5 bases). The V gene's germline CDR1 is SGHKS and CDR2 YYEKEE (reference sequence). V was pared by 4 bases and J by 1 base, with 11 bases between. The CDR3 length is 14 residues. As DNA, the CDR3 is TGTGCCAGCAGCGGGGAGACAGTTAACTATGGCTACACCTTC. It specifies CASSGETVNYGYTF. Full variable domain (outside the CDR3, taken from reference TRBV5-5 and TRBJ1-2): DAGVTQSPTHLIKTRGQQVTLRCSPISGHKSVSWYQQVLGQGPQFIFQYYEKEERGRGNFPDRFSARQFPNYSSELNVNALLLGDSALYLCASSGETVNYGYTFGSGTRLTVV.

This clone was picked up a small number of times. V usage is TRBV7-2 and J usage is TRBJ1-4, with D hard to call. Trimming shortened V by 5 bases and J by 7 bases, and 20 bases separated the two germline ends. Germline V gene lookup returns CDR1 SGHTA and CDR2 FQGNSA. This CDR3 spans 16 amino acids. The chain's CDR3 is CASSLQGGTWGEKLFF. The CDR3 DNA sequence: TGTGCCAGCAGCCTCCAAGGAGGTACCTGGGGTGAAAAACTGTTTTTT. Looking up the rest from reference TRBV7-2 and TRBJ1-4 gives the full variable domain: GAGVSQSPSNKVTEKGKDVELRCDPISGHTALYWYRQSLGQGLEFLIYFQGNSAPDKSGLPSDRFSAERTGGSVSTLTIQRTQQEDSAVYLCASSLQGGTWGEKLFFGSGTQLSVL.

The chain employs TRBV2 and TRBJ1-5; TRBD1 aligns across 7 bases. The CDR3 has 14 amino acids. After removal of 3 bases from V and 2 bases from J, the junction contained 1 base not matched to a gene. Germline V gene lookup returns CDR1 SNHLY and CDR2 FYNNEI. Here the CDR3 reads CASSEGQRNQPQHF. In DNA, the CDR3 is TGTGCCAGCAGTGAGGGACAGCGCAATCAGCCCCAGCATTTT.

This clone was seen just once. The chain has TRBV5-1 and TRBJ1-1; D is uncertain. Looked up from germline, CDR1 is SGHRS and CDR2 is YFSETQ. V lost 0 bases and J lost 4, with 10 bases in between. This CDR3 is built from 14 residues. The CDR3 here is CASSLAQAATEAFF. The CDR3 DNA sequence: TGCGCCAGCAGCTTGGCCCAGGCAGCCACTGAAGCTTTCTTT.

This clone came up many times. The V call is TRBV4-1, the J call TRBJ2-7; a possible D gene is TRBD2 (5 bases). Germline V gene sequence: CDR1 MGHRA, CDR2 YSYEKL. Between the trimmed V and J ends, which lost 0 bases and 5 bases, there was a span of 11 bases. The CDR3 is 14 amino acids. The DNA of the CDR3 is TGCGCCAGCAGCCAAGATATCTCGAGGGACGAGCAGTACTTC. Protein sequence: CASSQDISRDEQYF.

The chain links TRBV5-1 to TRBJ1-5; D gene ambiguous. Germline V CDR1 and CDR2: SGHRS, YFSETQ. The V gene lost 0 bases and the J gene lost 7 bases, with 8 bases spanning the gap. There are 13 residues in the CDR3. This chain's CDR3 is CASSLDWSQPQHF. The CDR3 coding sequence is TGCGCCAGCAGCTTGGACTGGAGCCAGCCCCAGCATTTT.

The chain carries TRBV27 and TRBJ1-2, with D tentatively TRBD1 (5 bases). This CDR3 contains 13 residues. Germline V CDR1 and CDR2: MNHEY, SMNVEV (reference sequence). The V end lost 6 bases, the J end lost 14 bases, and 22 bases lay between the germline ends. The CDR3 coding sequence is TGTGCCAGCAGCCCTGGCGTGGGGGTAAAAAAAACCTTC. It is translated as CASSPGVGVKKTF.

The V call is TRBV25-1, the J call TRBJ2-2, with 12 nucleotides matching TRBD2. Germline V lookup: CDR1 MGHDK, CDR2 SYGVNS. The CDR3 is made up of 17 amino acids. V lost 5 bases to trimming and J lost 3 bases; unmatched junction nucleotides: 7. CDR3 in DNA: TGTGCCAGCAGTAACAGACTAGCGGGAGACCACACCGGGGAGCTGTTTTTT. Protein product: CASSNRLAGDHTGELFF.

The chain has TRBV30 and TRBJ2-1; tentatively, D is TRBD1 (5 bases). Between the trimmed V and J ends, which lost 2 bases and 10 bases, there was a span of 15 bases. This CDR3 contains 13 residues. The germline V gene encodes CDR1 GTSNPN and CDR2 SVGIG (reference sequence). The CDR3 region is CAWSKVGVGEQFF. CDR3 nucleotide sequence: TGTGCCTGGAGTAAGGTAGGGGTGGGGGAGCAGTTCTTC.

This clone appeared a few times. V gene TRBV5-1 combines with J gene TRBJ2-7, with 10 bases lining up with TRBD2. The CDR3 is made up of 17 amino acids. Germline CDR1 reads SGHRS; CDR2 reads YFSETQ. V dropped 4 bases and J dropped 5; count of bases not matched to a gene: 15. This CDR3 is CASSLGIAGGERNEQYF. The CDR3 coding sequence is TGCGCCAGCAGCCTGGGGATAGCGGGAGGAGAAAGAAACGAGCAGTACTTC.

The chain uses TRBV6-6 and TRBJ2-1; TRBD2 matches 7 bases. This CDR3 region has 12 residues. Germline V lookup: CDR1 MNHNY, CDR2 SVGAGI (reference sequence). J lost 10 bases, V lost 11 bases, and 11 bases had no gene match. The CDR3 DNA sequence: TGTGCCTGCGCCTTGGGGGGGAGGGAGCAGTTCTTC. This encodes CACALGGREQFF.

This rearrangement joins TRBV7-9 to TRBJ1-3; D gene uncertain. CDR3 size: 11 residues. The V gene's germline CDR1 is SEHNR and CDR2 FQNEAQ (reference sequence). CDR3 region: CVGRRGNTIYF. The CDR3 nucleotides are TGTGTCGGCCGTAGGGGAAACACCATATATTTT.

V gene TRBV6-1 combines with J gene TRBJ1-2; unclear D gene. V lost 4 bases to trimming and J lost 7 bases, with 13 bases between them. The V gene's germline CDR1 is MNHNS and CDR2 SASEGT. There are 13 residues in the CDR3. Here the CDR3 reads CASSAWAGSGYTF. The CDR3, as DNA: TGTGCCAGCAGTGCTTGGGCCGGGAGTGGCTACACCTTC.

The chain carries TRBV6-5 and TRBJ2-7, with TRBD2 matching 11 bases. Germline CDR1 and CDR2: MNHEY and SVGAGI. The CDR3 consists of 15 residues. After removal of 7 bases from V and 0 bases from J, the junction contained 5 bases not matched to a gene. The CDR3 nucleotides are TGTGCCAGCAAAACTCTAGCGGGAGGCTCCTACGAGCAGTACTTC. It codes for CASKTLAGGSYEQYF.

J is TRBJ1-1 and V is TRBV5-1, with D hard to call. V lost 0 bases and J 0 bases, leaving 9 bases between the germline ends. The CDR3 covers 15 residues. Germline V CDR1 and CDR2: SGHRS, YFSETQ. The CDR3: CASSLGRLMNTEAFF. CDR3 bases: TGCGCCAGCAGCTTGGGCAGACTAATGAACACTGAAGCTTTCTTT.

The V gene is TRBV15, the J gene TRBJ1-2, with 7 bases aligning to TRBD1. Per the germline V gene, CDR1 is LNHNV and CDR2 is YYDKDF (reference sequence). Unmatched junction bases numbered 5, after V lost 3 bases and J lost 4 bases. This CDR3 region has 14 residues. The CDR3 nucleotides read TGTGCCACCAGCAGGTCCCAGGGGGGCTATGGCTACACCTTC. Translation: CATSRSQGGYGYTF.

The V gene is TRBV19, the J gene TRBJ1-4, with D hard to call. The ends were cut back, 7 bases at V and 4 bases at J, with 13 bases in the middle. CDR1 and CDR2 (germline): LNHDA, SQIVND (reference sequence). CDR3 length: 14 residues. This chain's CDR3 is CASNTGGINEKLFF. The DNA of the CDR3 is TGTGCCAGTAATACGGGAGGGATTAATGAAAAACTGTTTTTT.

This rearrangement joins TRBV27 to TRBJ1-5; D not certain. V gave up 2 bases and J gave up 2 bases, with 7 bases separating them. CDR1 is MNHEY and CDR2 is SMNVEV in the germline V gene (reference sequence). CDR3 length: 14 residues. The chain's CDR3 is CASSLGLGNQPQHF. The CDR3 region has the DNA TGTGCCAGCAGTTTAGGGTTGGGCAATCAGCCCCAGCATTTT.

Only a few counts were recorded for this clone. This chain uses TRBV7-3 with TRBJ1-5; 7 bases match TRBD1. Germline V CDR1 and CDR2: SGHTA, FQGTGA. This CDR3 has 13 residues. The V and J ends lost 6 bases and 4 bases, in that order; junction bases with no gene match: 3. The CDR3 reads CASSKDRNQPQHF. The CDR3 nucleotides are TGTGCCAGCAGTAAGGACAGGAATCAGCCCCAGCATTTT.

The rearrangement links TRBV9 to TRBJ2-1; D may be TRBD2 (5 bases). The CDR3 totals 15 residues. The V and J ends lost 0 bases and 1 base respectively, with 8 bases between them. The germline V gene encodes CDR1 SGDLS and CDR2 YYNGEE. CDR3 sequence reads: CASSVALASYNEQFF. As DNA, the CDR3 is TGTGCCAGCAGCGTAGCTCTAGCTTCCTACAATGAGCAGTTCTTC.

This clone was found a few times. The chain combines TRBV7-9 with TRBJ2-7; D call uncertain. This CDR3 comprises 13 residues. Germline CDR1 SEHNR, CDR2 FQNEAQ (reference sequence). V was trimmed by 3 bases and J by 1 base, leaving 7 bases between them. CDR3 residues: CASSFGRSYEQYF. DNA for the CDR3: TGTGCCAGCAGCTTCGGAAGGTCCTACGAGCAGTACTTC.

This clone has a count of ten or more. The rearrangement uses TRBV28 and TRBJ2-2, with D unresolved. Deletions cut 6 bases from V and 2 bases from J, with 13 bases between. This CDR3 contains 15 residues. Germline loops: CDR1 MDHEN, CDR2 SYDVKM. The CDR3 nucleotides are TGTGCCAGCAGCCCGGATTCAGGAAACACCGGGGAGCTGTTTTTT. Amino acid sequence: CASSPDSGNTGELFF.

This clone occurred many times. The chain combines TRBV5-1 with TRBJ1-2; D may be TRBD1 (5 bases). CDR1 is SGHRS, CDR2 YFSETQ, per germline. CDR3 length: 15 amino acids. The V end was cut by 0 bases, the J end by 6 bases, with 15 bases between. CDR3 sequence (DNA): TGCGCCAGCAGCTTGGCCCCCGGGGGGGGAGATGGCTACACCTTC. Protein: CASSLAPGGGDGYTF.

This clone was seen a handful of times. The J gene is TRBJ1-4, the V gene TRBV2, with D perhaps TRBD1 (5 bases). CDR1 is SNHLY, CDR2 FYNNEI, per germline. The CDR3 runs to 13 residues. V lost 6 bases and J 3 bases, leaving 8 bases between the germline ends. This chain's CDR3 is CASSRDPNEKLFF. CDR3 in DNA: TGTGCCAGCAGCAGGGACCCTAATGAAAAACTGTTTTTT.